A single sample is the source of the 25 T cell receptor beta chains below, sequenced in a study of cytomegalovirus exposure and HLA in healthy donors. 13 Jbeta primers and 60 Vbeta primers were used for the PCR. The protocol was immunoSEQ multiplex PCR, while the TCRdb copy is restricted to in-frame clones and leaves out a portion. The table shows approximately 130,000 clones, with just under 80% occurring only once. Source material: PBMCs. These receptors came from a male donor in good health and CMV-seronegative.

The chain employs TRBV4-3 and TRBJ2-7; D is perhaps TRBD2 (6 bases). The CDR3 consists of 10 residues. The germline gives CDR1 LGHNA, CDR2 YSLEER. The V end lost 3 bases, the J end lost 11 bases, and 8 bases lay between the germline ends. CDR3 DNA sequence: TGCGCCAGCAGCCACGGGGGAAAGTACTTC. Translation: CASSHGGKYF.

The V call is TRBV7-9, the J call TRBJ2-1; no firm D call. V was cut by 2 bases and J by 4 bases, with 6 bases left in between. Germline-derived CDR1 and CDR2 are SEHNR and FQNEAQ (reference sequence). This CDR3 has 13 amino acids. The CDR3 loop reads CASSLPDYNEQFF. The DNA of the CDR3 is TGTGCCAGCAGCTTACCAGATTACAATGAGCAGTTCTTC.

The chain employs TRBV7-2 and TRBJ1-5; 11 bases line up with TRBD1. J was trimmed by 1 base and V by 5 bases; bases with no gene match: 10. This CDR3 is built from 18 residues. CDR1 and CDR2 from the germline V gene are SGHTA and FQGNSA. The CDR3: CASSPTAGTGGSNQPQHF. The CDR3 coding sequence is TGTGCCAGCAGCCCAACCGCGGGGACAGGGGGAAGCAATCAGCCCCAGCATTTT.

There are a few counts of this clone. This chain uses TRBV4-1 with TRBJ2-7; perhaps TRBD1 as D (6 bases). Between the trimmed V and J ends, which lost 0 bases and 5 bases, there was a span of 17 bases. Germline-derived CDR1 and CDR2 are MGHRA and YSYEKL. The CDR3 consists of 16 residues. As DNA, the CDR3 is TGCGCCAGCAGCCAAGATCCACAGGGAAGGGGCAACGAGCAGTACTTC. It is translated as CASSQDPQGRGNEQYF.

The chain recombines TRBV7-2 with TRBJ2-5, with TRBD2 identical over 9 bases. The assigned J gene may be wrong: the sequence end matches TRBJ2-7 better. Germline loops: CDR1 SGHTA, CDR2 FQGNSA. The CDR3 runs to 16 residues. The CDR3 loop reads CASSPRASGDTYEQYF. The CDR3 coding sequence is TGTGCCAGCAGTCCCCGTGCTAGCGGGGACACCTACGAGCAGTACTTC.

The J gene is TRBJ2-7, the V gene TRBV9, with 7 bases identical to TRBD1. Trimming cost V 5 bases and J 5 bases; bases outside gene matches: 10. Germline V gene sequence: CDR1 SGDLS, CDR2 YYNGEE. This CDR3 spans 14 amino acids. CDR3 coding DNA: TGTGCCAGCAGTCATGGACAGGTTAAGGACGAGCAGTACTTC. Protein sequence: CASSHGQVKDEQYF.

Here the CDR3 reads CASSPAPPGLKGYTF. As DNA, the CDR3 is TGTGCCAGCAGCCCAGCACCCCCAGGACTTAAGGGCTACACCTTC. The chain carries TRBV7-2 and TRBJ1-2; D is undetermined. Germline lookup yields CDR1 SGHTA and CDR2 FQGNSA. The V gene lost 5 bases and the J gene lost 8 bases, with 21 bases spanning the gap. This CDR3 contains 15 residues.

CDR3 in amino acids: CAWSVGTGDSPLHF. CDR3 DNA: TGTGCCTGGAGTGTTGGGACAGGGGATTCACCCCTCCACTTT. The chain couples TRBV30 to TRBJ1-6; 10 nucleotides agree with TRBD1. CDR3 length equals 14 residues. With V trimmed by 0 bases and J by 8 bases, 1 base remained unmatched. Germline assignment: CDR1 GTSNPN and CDR2 SVGIG (reference sequence).

The chain recombines TRBV19 with TRBJ2-7; 9 nucleotides match TRBD1. Germline loops: CDR1 LNHDA, CDR2 SQIVND (reference sequence). J gave up 5 bases and V 9 bases, and 14 bases lay outside the gene matches. The CDR3 sequence is 15 residues long. The CDR3 region has the DNA TGTGCCAGCGCCGCACCGCGGGACAGGGCCCACGAGCAGTACTTC. Its protein is CASAAPRDRAHEQYF.

The chain combines TRBV19 with TRBJ2-3, with D perhaps matching TRBD2 (5 bases). This CDR3 contains 17 residues. With 3 bases removed from V and 2 bases from J, the gap between germline ends came to 18 bases. CDR1 is LNHDA, CDR2 SQIVND, per germline (reference sequence). CDR3 sequence reads: CASSINVASGYTDTQYF. The CDR3 coding sequence is TGTGCCAGTAGTATCAACGTGGCCAGCGGCTACACAGATACGCAGTATTTT.

The genes are TRBV6-5 and TRBJ1-2; a possible D gene is TRBD1 (5 bases). CDR3 length: 14 amino acids. The V gene's germline CDR1 is MNHEY and CDR2 SVGAGI. The V end lost 0 bases, the J end lost 7 bases, and 12 bases lay between the germline ends. CDR3 bases: TGTGCCAGCAGTTACTCGAACTCGGGGGGTGGCTACACCTTC. Its translation: CASSYSNSGGGYTF.

The rearrangement uses TRBV7-6 and TRBJ2-3; 8 bases agree with TRBD2. The germline V gene encodes CDR1 SGHVS and CDR2 FNYEAQ. CDR3 length: 15 residues. With V trimmed by 3 bases and J by 4 bases, 6 bases remained unmatched. The CDR3 DNA reads as TGTGCCAGCAGCTTCGGGGGGGCTAGGGCAGATACGCAGTATTTT. It yields the protein CASSFGGARADTQYF.

J is TRBJ2-7 and V is TRBV30; D is perhaps TRBD1 (6 bases). The CDR3 has 12 amino acids. In germline, CDR1 is GTSNPN, CDR2 SVGIG (reference sequence). The CDR3 reads CACQGQTYEQYF. CDR3 nucleotides: TGTGCTTGCCAGGGGCAGACCTACGAGCAGTACTTC.

The chain uses TRBV30 and TRBJ2-6, with D possibly TRBD2 on 6 matching bases. The CDR3 sequence is 14 residues long. CDR1 GTSNPN and CDR2 SVGIG come from the germline V gene (reference sequence). V shed 6 bases and J shed 3 bases, with 12 bases lying between them. For the CDR3, the DNA is TGTGCCTGCCAGCCCGGGGGTGGGGCCAACGTCCTGACTTTC. Translating gives CACQPGGGANVLTF.

This clone has only one observation. The J gene is TRBJ1-4, the V gene TRBV9, with D possibly matching TRBD1 (5 bases). The CDR3 loop spans 16 amino acids. The germline gives CDR1 SGDLS, CDR2 YYNGEE. With 4 bases removed from V and 8 bases from J, the gap between germline ends came to 21 bases. CDR3 loop: CASSSTGWGVREKLFF. In DNA form, the CDR3 reads TGTGCCAGCAGCTCAACGGGATGGGGGGTGAGAGAAAAACTGTTTTTT.

This clone has more than one count but fewer than ten. The chain uses TRBV30 and TRBJ1-4; 7 bases are a match to TRBD1. CDR3 length: 16 amino acids. V lost 0 bases to trimming and J lost 0 bases; unmatched junction nucleotides: 4. Germline CDR1 reads GTSNPN; CDR2 reads SVGIG (reference sequence). CDR3 coding DNA: TGTGCCTGGAGTGTAGGGGGCTCAGCAACTAATGAAAAACTGTTTTTT. Protein product: CAWSVGGSATNEKLFF.

This chain joins TRBV30 and TRBJ2-2, with D possibly being TRBD2 (6 bases). The CDR3 has 14 residues. Trimming removed 0 bases at V and 7 bases at J, with 12 bases between. Germline V gives CDR1 GTSNPN, CDR2 SVGIG (reference sequence). CDR3 in DNA: TGTGCCTGGAGTGTAACGGGGGTGGGCGGGGAGCTGTTTTTT. It yields the protein CAWSVTGVGGELFF.

The chain has TRBV27 and TRBJ2-7; D gene ambiguous. In germline, CDR1 is MNHEY, CDR2 SMNVEV (reference sequence). The CDR3 runs to 13 residues. V lost 3 bases to trimming and J lost 2 bases, with 8 bases between them. CDR3 in amino acids: CASSFGSAYEQYF. CDR3 nucleotides: TGTGCCAGCAGTTTTGGCTCCGCCTACGAGCAGTACTTC.

The chain links TRBV4-3 to TRBJ1-2; tentatively, D is TRBD1 (6 bases). The length of the CDR3 is 13 residues. V was shortened by 0 bases and J by 6 bases, with 8 bases between the two germline ends. Germline V gene sequence: CDR1 LGHNA, CDR2 YSLEER. The CDR3 DNA is TGCGCCAGCAGCCAAGAAGCAGGGGATGGCTACACCTTC. Protein: CASSQEAGDGYTF.

This clone was recorded a few times. This rearrangement joins TRBV14 to TRBJ1-1, with 7 bases matching TRBD1. The CDR3 consists of 15 residues. Trimming at V came to 0 bases and at J to 6 bases, leaving 7 bases not matched to a gene. The germline V gene has CDR1 SGHDN and CDR2 FVKESK. CDR3 sequence: CASSQDRTGLSEAFF. CDR3 DNA sequence: TGTGCCAGCAGCCAAGACCGGACAGGCTTATCTGAAGCTTTCTTT.

This clone was recorded once. The gene calls are TRBV30 and TRBJ2-5, with D possibly TRBD1 on 5 matching bases. Near its end, the DNA agrees better with TRBJ2-7, so the J call may be wrong. The CDR3 covers 12 residues. Germline V gene data show CDR1 as GTSNPN and CDR2 as SVGIG (reference sequence). The CDR3 is CAWSRGSYEQYF. Written as DNA, the CDR3 is TGTGCCTGGAGTAGGGGTTCCTACGAGCAGTACTTC.

This clone was seen a single time. V is TRBV11-2 and J is TRBJ1-1; TRBD1 aligns across 8 bases. CDR3 length: 15 residues. Per the germline V gene, CDR1 is SGHAT and CDR2 is FQNNGV. V trimming: 5 bases; J trimming: 4 bases; junction bases outside the gene matches: 9. The CDR3 reads CASSGRTGRGTEAFF. CDR3 nucleotides: TGTGCCAGCAGCGGGCGGACAGGGCGGGGCACTGAAGCTTTCTTT.

The chain is built from TRBV6-1 and TRBJ2-2, with a tentative D call TRBD2 (6 bases). CDR1 is MNHNS and CDR2 is SASEGT in the germline V gene. Trimming stripped 7 bases from V and 3 bases from J, with 15 bases between. CDR3 length: 15 amino acids. The CDR3 reads CASNGGALDTGELFF. The CDR3 DNA reads TGTGCCAGCAATGGAGGGGCGCTGGACACCGGGGAGCTGTTTTTT.

The chain is built from TRBV7-9 and TRBJ2-7, with 10 positions matching TRBD2. Trimming took 6 bases from V and 8 from J; bases not matched to a gene: 7. From germline, CDR1 is SEHNR and CDR2 FQNEAQ (reference sequence). The CDR3 extends over 13 amino acids. The CDR3 bases are TGTGCCAGCAGGGCTAGCGGGGGCCTCAAGCAGTACTTC. It specifies CASRASGGLKQYF.

The chain carries TRBV7-2 and TRBJ2-3; 8 bases are a match to TRBD2. After removal of 3 bases from V and 5 bases from J, the junction contained 4 bases not matched to a gene. Germline V CDR1 and CDR2: SGHTA, FQGNSA. There are 14 residues in the CDR3. The CDR3 is CASSFARGVDTQYF. In DNA form, the CDR3 reads TGTGCCAGCAGCTTCGCGCGGGGGGTAGATACGCAGTATTTT.